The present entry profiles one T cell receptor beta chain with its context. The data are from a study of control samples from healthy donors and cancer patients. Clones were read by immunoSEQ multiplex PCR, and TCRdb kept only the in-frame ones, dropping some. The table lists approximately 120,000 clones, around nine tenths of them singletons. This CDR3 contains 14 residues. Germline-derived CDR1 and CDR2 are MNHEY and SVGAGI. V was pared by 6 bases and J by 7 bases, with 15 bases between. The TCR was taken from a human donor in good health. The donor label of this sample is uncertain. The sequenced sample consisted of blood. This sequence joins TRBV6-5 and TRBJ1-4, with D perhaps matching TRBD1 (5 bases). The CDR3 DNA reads TGTGCCAGCAGCCCGAGGGGTATCGGTGAAAAACTGTTTTTT. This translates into CASSPRGIGEKLFF.